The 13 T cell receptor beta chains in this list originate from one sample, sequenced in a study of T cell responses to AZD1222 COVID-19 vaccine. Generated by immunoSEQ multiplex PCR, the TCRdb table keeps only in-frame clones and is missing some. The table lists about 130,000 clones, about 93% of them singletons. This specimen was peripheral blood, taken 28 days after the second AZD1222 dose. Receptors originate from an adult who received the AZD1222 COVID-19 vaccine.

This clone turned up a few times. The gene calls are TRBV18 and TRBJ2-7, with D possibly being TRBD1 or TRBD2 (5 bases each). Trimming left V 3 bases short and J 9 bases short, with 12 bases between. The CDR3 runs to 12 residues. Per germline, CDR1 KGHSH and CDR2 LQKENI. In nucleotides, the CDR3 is TGTGCCAGCTCACCGAGGGGAAAGGGGCAGTACTTC. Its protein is CASSPRGKGQYF.

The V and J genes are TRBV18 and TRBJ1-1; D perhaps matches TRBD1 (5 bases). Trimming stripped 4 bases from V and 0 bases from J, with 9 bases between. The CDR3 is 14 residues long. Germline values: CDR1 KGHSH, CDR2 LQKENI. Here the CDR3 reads CASSHDRMNTEAFF. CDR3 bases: TGTGCCAGCTCACACGACAGAATGAACACTGAAGCTTTCTTT.

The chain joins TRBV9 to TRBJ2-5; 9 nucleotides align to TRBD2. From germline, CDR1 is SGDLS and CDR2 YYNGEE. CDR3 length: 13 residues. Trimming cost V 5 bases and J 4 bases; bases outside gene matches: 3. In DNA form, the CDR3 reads TGTGCCAGCAGTCTAGCGGGGTCAGAGACCCAGTACTTC. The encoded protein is CASSLAGSETQYF.

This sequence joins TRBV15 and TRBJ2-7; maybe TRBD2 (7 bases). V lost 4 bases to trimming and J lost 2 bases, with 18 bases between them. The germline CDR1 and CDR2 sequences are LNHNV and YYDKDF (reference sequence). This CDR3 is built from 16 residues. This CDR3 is CATSILVGGAPYEQYF. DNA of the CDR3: TGTGCCACCAGCATCCTAGTAGGGGGGGCACCCTACGAGCAGTACTTC.

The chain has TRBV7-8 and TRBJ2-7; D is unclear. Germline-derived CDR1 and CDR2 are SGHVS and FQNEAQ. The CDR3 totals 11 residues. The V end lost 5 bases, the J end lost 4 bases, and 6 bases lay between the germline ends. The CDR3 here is CASSPGYEQYF. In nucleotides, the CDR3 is TGTGCCAGCAGCCCAGGATACGAGCAGTACTTC.

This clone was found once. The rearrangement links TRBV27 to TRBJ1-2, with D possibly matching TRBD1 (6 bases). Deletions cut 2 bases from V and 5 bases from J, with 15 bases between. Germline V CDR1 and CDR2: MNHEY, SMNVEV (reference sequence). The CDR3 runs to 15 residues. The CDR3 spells CASSLQGGQPYGYTF. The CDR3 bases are TGTGCCAGCAGTTTACAAGGGGGTCAACCATATGGCTACACCTTC.

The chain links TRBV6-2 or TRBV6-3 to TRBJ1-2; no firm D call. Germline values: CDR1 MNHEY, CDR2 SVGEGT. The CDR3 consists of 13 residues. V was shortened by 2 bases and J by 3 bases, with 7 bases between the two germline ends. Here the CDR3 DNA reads TGTGCCAGCAGTTACCTTCGGGACTATGGCTACACCTTC. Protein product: CASSYLRDYGYTF.

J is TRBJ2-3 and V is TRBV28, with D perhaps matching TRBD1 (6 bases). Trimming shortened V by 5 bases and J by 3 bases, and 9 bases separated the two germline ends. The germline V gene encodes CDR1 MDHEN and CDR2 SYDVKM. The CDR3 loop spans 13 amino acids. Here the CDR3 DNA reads TGTGCCAGCAGTGGACAGACGACAGATACGCAGTATTTT. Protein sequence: CASSGQTTDTQYF.

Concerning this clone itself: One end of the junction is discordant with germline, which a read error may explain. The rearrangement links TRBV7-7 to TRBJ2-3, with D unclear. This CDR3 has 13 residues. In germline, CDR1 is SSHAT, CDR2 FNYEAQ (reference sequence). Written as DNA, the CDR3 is TGTGCTAGCAGTTTTAGGGACACAGATACGCAGTATTTT. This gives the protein CASSFRDTDTQYF. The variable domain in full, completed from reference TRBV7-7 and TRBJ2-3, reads GAGVSQSPRYKVTKRGQDVTLRCDPISSHATLYWYQQALGQGPEFLTYFNYEAQPDKSGLPSDRFSAERPEGSISTLTIQRTEQRDSAMYRCASSFRDTDTQYFGPGTRLTVL.

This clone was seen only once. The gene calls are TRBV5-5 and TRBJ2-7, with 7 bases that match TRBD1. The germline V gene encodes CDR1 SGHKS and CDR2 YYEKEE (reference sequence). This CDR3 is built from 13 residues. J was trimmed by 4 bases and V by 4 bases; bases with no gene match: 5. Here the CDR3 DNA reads TGTGCCAGCAGCGGACAGGAGCTATACGAGCAGTACTTC. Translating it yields CASSGQELYEQYF.

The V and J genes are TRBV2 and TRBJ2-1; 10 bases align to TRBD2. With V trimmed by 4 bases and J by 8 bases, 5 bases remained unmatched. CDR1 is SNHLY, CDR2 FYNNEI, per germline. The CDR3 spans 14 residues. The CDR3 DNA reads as TGTGCCAGCAGTGGGAGCGGGGGGGCTGATGAGCAGTTCTTC. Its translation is CASSGSGGADEQFF.

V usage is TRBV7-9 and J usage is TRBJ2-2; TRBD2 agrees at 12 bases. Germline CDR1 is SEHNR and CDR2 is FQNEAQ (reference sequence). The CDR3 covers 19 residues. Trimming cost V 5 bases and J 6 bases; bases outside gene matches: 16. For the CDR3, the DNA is TGTGCCAGCAGCCTCACCGATCTGGGACTAGCGGGTCCAGCCGGGGAGCTGTTTTTT. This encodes CASSLTDLGLAGPAGELFF.

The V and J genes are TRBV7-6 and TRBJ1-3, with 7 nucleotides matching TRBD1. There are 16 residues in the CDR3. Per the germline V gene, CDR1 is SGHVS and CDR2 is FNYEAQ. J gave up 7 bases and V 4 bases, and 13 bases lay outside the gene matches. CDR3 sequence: CASSSPRTGGVNTIYF. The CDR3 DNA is TGTGCCAGCAGCTCCCCACGGACAGGCGGGGTGAACACCATATATTTT.